This TCR beta chain was profiled in a study of T cell responses to AZD1222 COVID-19 vaccine. Study-level results: Of spike-specific TCRs, nearly half reportedly target regions left unmutated in variants.

The germline V gene has CDR1 SEHNR and CDR2 FQNEAQ (reference sequence). V lost 5 bases to trimming and J lost 0 bases, with 14 bases between them. This CDR3 spans 16 amino acids. Details on this clone: What it binds is unknown.

Here immunoSEQ multiplex PCR was the method, and the copy in TCRdb shows in-frame clones only, minus some. The repertoire holds about 190,000 clones, roughly 93% seen once, with over 0.85% in the top ten. The material was peripheral blood, obtained on day 0 of AZD1222 vaccination. The chain has TRBV7-9 and TRBJ2-1; D perhaps matches TRBD1 (6 bases). The sequence derives from an adult in good health. Here the CDR3 DNA reads TGTGCCAGCAGCCTTCAGGGGCGGCGCTCCTACAATGAGCAGTTCTTC. It is translated as CASSLQGRRSYNEQFF.